This T cell receptor (beta chain) was profiled in a study of human T cells and chemical hapten exposure. Study-wide context: Mainly, slight library volume differences in the pool made TCR yields vary.

Unique molecular identifiers were attached to individual cDNA molecules within the library. One entry per CDR3 protein, called by TCRdb with MiXCR from the RACE reads. The sample holds 65,000 to 80,000 distinct CDR3 sequences, over 7% seen once. This clonotype has just a few counts. Its antigen is still unknown. CDR1 SEHNR and CDR2 FQNEAQ come from the germline V gene (reference sequence). This CDR3 is built from 16 residues. J gave up 5 bases and V 5 bases, and 8 bases lay outside the gene matches. Study observations and caveats: TCRs at a frequency above 1 in 1000 stayed unchanged with DPC sensitization.

Time point denoted: healthy volunteer bleed at 6 weeks. Unfractionated whole blood served as the source for total RNA extraction. The TCR was taken from a male donor in good health. Some clones in this sample may be carry-over from other donors' samples. The sequenced sample consisted of whole blood. The chain employs TRBV7-9 and TRBJ2-5; TRBD2 matches at 13 bases. The CDR3 sequence: CASSNAKGLAGETQYF. In DNA form, the CDR3 reads TGTGCCAGCAGCAACGCTAAGGGACTAGCGGGGGAGACCCAGTACTTC.